These T cell receptor beta chains were read from a single sample in a study of shared clonotypes between healthy human individuals. Data came from immunoSEQ multiplex PCR; TCRdb stores just in-frame clones and leaves some out. Counted here are about 500,000 clones, more than 70% occurring once; the ten biggest clones make up 12%. Sequencing input: PBMCs. These receptors were obtained from a woman aged 35 to 49 in good health. Some clones in this sample may be carry-over from other donors' samples. Each CDR3 is given with its conserved first and last residue. The order of the fields is J gene, clone size, V gene, D gene, CDR3 protein, CDR3 DNA. D genes are given only for firm matches. Some rows mark clone size as missing; the rest say once, few, many or name a class of expanded clone.

TRBJ2-7,.,TRBV4-3,TRBD2,CASSQDHGLAGGEQYF,TGCGCCAGCAGCCAAGATCACGGCCTAGCGGGAGGCGAGCAGTACTTC
TRBJ2-5,.,TRBV15,.,CATSRGNRYQETQYF,TGTGCCACCAGCAGAGGGAACAGGTACCAAGAGACCCAGTACTTC
TRBJ2-2,.,TRBV4-1,TRBD1,CASRPRGGLENGELFF,TGCGCCAGCAGGCCAAGAGGGGGCCTGGAGAACGGGGAGCTGTTTTTT
TRBJ2-7,.,TRBV14,.,CASSQGQGREYF,TGTGCCAGCAGCCAAGGACAGGGGAGGGAGTACTTC
TRBJ1-2,.,TRBV29-1,.,CSVESGNYGYTF,TGCAGCGTTGAATCGGGGAACTATGGCTACACCTTC
TRBJ2-1,.,TRBV25-1,.,CASRPPRNRDSYNEQFF,TGTGCCAGCAGGCCTCCCCGGAACAGGGACTCCTACAATGAGCAGTTCTTC
TRBJ1-2,.,TRBV7-2,.,CASSLARRTNYGYTF,TGTGCCAGCAGCTTAGCGCGGAGGACTAACTATGGCTACACCTTC
TRBJ1-2,once,TRBV29-1,TRBD1,CSVEIGGGQGFGYTF,TGCAGCGTTGAAATCGGTGGTGGACAGGGATTTGGCTACACCTTC
TRBJ2-7,.,TRBV7-3,TRBD1,CASSFGTGSSYEQYF,TGTGCCAGCAGCTTCGGGACAGGGTCTTCCTACGAGCAGTACTTC
TRBJ2-1,once,TRBV9,TRBD2,CASSVLGTSRYNEQFF,TGTGCCAGCAGCGTATTAGGGACTAGCCGATACAATGAGCAGTTCTTC
TRBJ1-5,.,TRBV6-1,.,CASSEGPVGQPQHF,TGTGCCAGCAGTGAAGGCCCAGTCGGTCAGCCCCAGCATTTT
TRBJ1-6,.,TRBV30,.,CAWSVIQGGSPLHF,TGTGCCTGGAGTGTTATACAGGGTGGTTCACCCCTCCACTTT
TRBJ2-7,few,TRBV7-9,TRBD2,CASSSRLAATYEQYF,TGTGCCAGCAGCTCACGACTAGCGGCTACCTACGAGCAGTACTTC